These 29 T cell receptor beta chains came from one sample sequenced in a study of cytomegalovirus exposure and HLA in healthy donors. It was with 60 Vbeta and 13 Jbeta primers that the PCR ran. The repertoire was sequenced with immunoSEQ multiplex PCR; TCRdb's copy has only in-frame clones and lacks some. Its clone listing holds tens of thousands of clones. Source material: PBMCs. Receptor source: a man aged 50 or older in good health and CMV-seronegative.

J is TRBJ2-7 and V is TRBV5-5; 7 bases match TRBD1. CDR3 length: 13 residues. V dropped 4 bases and J dropped 2; count of bases not matched to a gene: 3. Germline values: CDR1 SGHKS, CDR2 YYEKEE (reference sequence). CDR3 in DNA: TGTGCCAGCAGCCGACAGGGTACCTACGAGCAGTACTTC. Translation gives CASSRQGTYEQYF.

The rearrangement links TRBV5-3 to TRBJ2-5; a weak D match, TRBD1 (5 bases). TRBV5-3 is marked as an open reading frame, function uncertain. This CDR3 spans 14 amino acids. Trimming removed 2 bases from V and 2 bases from J, with 10 bases in between. CDR3 nucleotide sequence: TGTGCCAGAAGCTTCTATAGGGGACAAGAGACCCAGTACTTC. Its protein product is CARSFYRGQETQYF.

V usage is TRBV6-1 and J usage is TRBJ1-2, with 7 bases aligning to TRBD1. CDR3 length equals 13 residues. Germline CDR1 is MNHNS and CDR2 is SASEGT. V was pared by 1 base and J by 7 bases, with 3 bases of the junction left unmatched. DNA for the CDR3: TGTGCCAGCAGTGAAGTGACAGGGCCTGGCTACACCTTC. It specifies CASSEVTGPGYTF.

The chain carries TRBV7-9 and TRBJ2-5; the match to TRBD2 covers 7 bases. Per the germline V gene, CDR1 is SEHNR and CDR2 is FQNEAQ (reference sequence). V shed 4 bases and J 3 bases; nucleotides not matched to a gene: 8. The CDR3 totals 15 residues. The CDR3 nucleotides read TGTGCCAGCAGCTCACTAGCGTTAGGAGAAGAGACCCAGTACTTC. Translated: CASSSLALGEETQYF. Looking up the rest from reference TRBV7-9 and TRBJ2-5 gives the full variable domain: DTGVSQNPRHKITKRGQNVTFRCDPISEHNRLYWYRQTLGQGPEFLTYFQNEAQLEKSRLLSDRFSAERPKGSFSTLEIQRTEQGDSAMYLCASSSLALGEETQYFGPGTRLLVL.

This sequence joins TRBV5-1 and TRBJ1-1; 7 positions match TRBD1. The CDR3 totals 16 residues. With V trimmed by 4 bases and J by 1 base, 10 bases remained unmatched. Germline V lookup: CDR1 SGHRS, CDR2 YFSETQ. CDR3 bases: TGCGCCAGCAGCCCGCTTGTGGACAGGAGGAACACTGAAGCTTTCTTT. It translates to CASSPLVDRRNTEAFF.

V and J are TRBV30 and TRBJ1-2, with 7 bases matching TRBD1. Losses at the gene ends were 0 bases for V and 11 bases for J; bases not matched to a gene: 9. This CDR3 spans 13 amino acids. Germline V gene lookup returns CDR1 GTSNPN and CDR2 SVGIG (reference sequence). This CDR3 is CAWSVIGSGGYTF. The CDR3 coding sequence is TGTGCCTGGAGTGTAATCGGCTCAGGGGGATACACCTTC.

This sequence joins TRBV9 and TRBJ1-4; 7 nucleotides agree with TRBD1. V was clipped by 3 bases and J by 0 bases; unmatched bases: 5. Germline V CDR1 and CDR2: SGDLS, YYNGEE. This CDR3 is built from 16 residues. The CDR3 spells CASSAITGATNEKLFF. CDR3 nucleotide sequence: TGTGCCAGCAGCGCCATCACAGGGGCAACTAATGAAAAACTGTTTTTT.

V is TRBV5-4 and J is TRBJ2-3; 12 bases align to TRBD2. This CDR3 contains 16 residues. Germline V gives CDR1 SGHNT, CDR2 YYREEE (reference sequence). With V trimmed by 4 bases and J by 5 bases, 8 bases remained unmatched. The CDR3 DNA reads TGTGCCAGCAGCACTAGCGGGGGGTCTCTCGTAGATACGCAGTATTTT. This gives the protein CASSTSGGSLVDTQYF. Supplemented by reference TRBV5-4 and TRBJ2-3, the full variable domain reads ETGVTQSPTHLIKTRGQQVTLRCSSQSGHNTVSWYQQALGQGPQFIFQYYREEENGRGNFPPRFSGLQFPNYSSELNVNALELDDSALYLCASSTSGGSLVDTQYFGPGTRLTVL.

This chain joins TRBV5-1 and TRBJ2-3, with D possibly being TRBD2 (7 bases). From germline, CDR1 is SGHRS and CDR2 YFSETQ. The CDR3 is 15 residues long. V gave up 2 bases and J gave up 4 bases, with 14 bases separating them. CDR3 nucleotides: TGCGCCAGCAGCTTCCCGGGGGGCACGTCAGATACGCAGTATTTT. Translating it yields CASSFPGGTSDTQYF.

The gene calls are TRBV5-1 and TRBJ1-1, with TRBD1 matching 7 bases. Losses at the gene ends were 2 bases for V and 3 bases for J; bases not matched to a gene: 1. From germline, CDR1 is SGHRS and CDR2 YFSETQ. The CDR3 totals 13 residues. CDR3 protein: CASSFDRDTEAFF. The CDR3 nucleotides are TGCGCCAGCAGCTTCGACAGGGACACTGAAGCTTTCTTT.

The chain couples TRBV9 to TRBJ1-1, with a possible D match to TRBD1 (5 bases). CDR3 size: 15 residues. The germline V and J ends were trimmed by 4 bases and 1 base, with 14 bases remaining between them. Germline V gene data show CDR1 as SGDLS and CDR2 as YYNGEE. CDR3 residues: CASSSTGTKNTEAFF. The CDR3 region has the DNA TGTGCCAGCAGCTCGACCGGGACTAAGAACACTGAAGCTTTCTTT.

The J gene is TRBJ2-1, the V gene TRBV9; TRBD1 matches at 9 bases. Per the germline V gene, CDR1 is SGDLS and CDR2 is YYNGEE. There are 15 residues in the CDR3. V was clipped by 0 bases and J by 6 bases; unmatched bases: 4. CDR3: CASSVESTGGNEQFF. The CDR3 nucleotides are TGTGCCAGCAGCGTAGAATCGACAGGGGGCAATGAGCAGTTCTTC.

The chain is built from TRBV11-2 and TRBJ1-6; a weak D match, TRBD1 (6 bases). Germline V gene sequence: CDR1 SGHAT, CDR2 FQNNGV. The CDR3 sequence is 15 residues long. V was cut by 2 bases and J by 11 bases, with 16 bases left in between. This chain's CDR3 is CASSLSPLQGPPLHF. The DNA for the CDR3 is TGTGCCAGCAGCTTATCCCCCTTACAGGGTCCACCCCTCCACTTT.

This rearrangement joins TRBV2 to TRBJ2-1; tentatively, D is TRBD2 (6 bases). The ends were cut back, 4 bases at V and 2 bases at J, with 9 bases in the middle. The germline CDR1 and CDR2 sequences are SNHLY and FYNNEI. There are 14 residues in the CDR3. The CDR3 coding sequence is TGTGCCAGCAGTGCCGCGGGGACCTACAATGAGCAGTTCTTC. This codes for CASSAAGTYNEQFF.

This chain uses TRBV5-1 with TRBJ2-7; the D is unclear. Trimming pared 1 base from V and 4 bases from J, leaving 6 bases between. The germline V gene encodes CDR1 SGHRS and CDR2 YFSETQ. The CDR3 loop spans 12 amino acids. This chain's CDR3 is CASSLPGYEQYF. Written as DNA, the CDR3 is TGCGCCAGCAGCTTGCCCGGTTACGAGCAGTACTTC.

With regard to this clone: Other DNA sequences of this sample code for an identical CDR3. The J gene is TRBJ1-2, the V gene TRBV15; D perhaps matches TRBD1 (5 bases). Trimming took 1 base from V and 4 from J, leaving 16 bases between them. Germline CDR1 reads LNHNV; CDR2 reads YYDKDF (reference sequence). The CDR3 consists of 16 residues. In DNA form, the CDR3 reads TGTGCCACCAGCAGAGGTCAGGGCTTCGTAAGCTATGGCTACACCTTC. Residues: CATSRGQGFVSYGYTF.

The genes are TRBV5-6 and TRBJ2-1; no clear D. CDR3 length: 14 residues. Germline lookup yields CDR1 SGHDT and CDR2 YYEEEE. The germline V and J ends were trimmed by 3 bases and 3 bases, with 10 bases remaining between them. The CDR3 region has the DNA TGTGCCAGCAGCTATCAGGTAGTCTACAATGAGCAGTTCTTC. Protein: CASSYQVVYNEQFF.

This chain uses TRBV2 with TRBJ1-5; 7 positions agree with TRBD1. The V gene end was trimmed by 8 bases and the J gene end by 2 bases; junction bases not matched to a gene: 6. The germline gives CDR1 SNHLY, CDR2 FYNNEI. This CDR3 spans 14 amino acids. Here the CDR3 DNA reads TGTGCCAGCGCGTGGACAGGTGGCAATCAGCCCCAGCATTTT. It yields the protein CASAWTGGNQPQHF.

The gene calls are TRBV15 and TRBJ1-2; 9 bases fit TRBD1. The CDR3 loop spans 15 amino acids. Germline CDR1 is LNHNV and CDR2 is YYDKDF (reference sequence). V shed 5 bases, J shed 13 bases, and the junction held 17 bases outside the gene matches. The CDR3 DNA follows: TGTGCCACCAGCTCTCCGAACCGGGACAGGGCCCTCCGCACCTTC. Translation gives CATSSPNRDRALRTF.

CDR3 sequence (DNA): TGTGCCAGCAGCTTTGGGCAGGGGGTCTCCTACGAGCAGTACTTC. As protein: CASSFGQGVSYEQYF. The rearrangement joins TRBV7-9 to TRBJ2-7; 7 nucleotides agree with TRBD1. The CDR3 length is 15 residues. Germline assignment: CDR1 SEHNR and CDR2 FQNEAQ (reference sequence). Losses at the gene ends were 3 bases for V and 0 bases for J; bases not matched to a gene: 5.

The chain links TRBV10-3 to TRBJ2-7, with 7 bases matching TRBD1. Trimming cost V 5 bases and J 3 bases; bases outside gene matches: 4. The CDR3 totals 13 residues. Germline V CDR1 and CDR2: ENHRY, SYGVKD. The CDR3 region is CAISKQGSYEQYF. The CDR3 DNA is TGTGCCATCAGTAAACAGGGGAGCTACGAGCAGTACTTC.

Here the CDR3 reads CASSPSAGELFF. The CDR3, as DNA: TGTGCCAGCTCACCTAGTGCCGGGGAGCTGTTTTTT. V gene TRBV18 combines with J gene TRBJ2-2; no clear D. There are 12 residues in the CDR3. Germline CDR1 KGHSH, CDR2 LQKENI. Between the trimmed V and J ends, which lost 3 bases and 6 bases, there was a span of 5 bases. Supplemented by reference TRBV18 and TRBJ2-2, the full variable domain reads NAGVMQNPRHLVRRRGQEARLRCSPMKGHSHVYWYRQLPEEGLKFMVYLQKENIIDESGMPKERFSAEFPKEGPSILRIQQVVRGDSAAYFCASSPSAGELFFGEGSRLTVL.

The genes are TRBV7-3 and TRBJ2-3; 13 bases agree with TRBD2. In germline, CDR1 is SGHTA, CDR2 FQGTGA. With 5 bases clipped from V and 2 bases from J, the junction kept 4 bases outside the gene matches. The CDR3 consists of 16 residues. CDR3 sequence: CASSGGLAGPTDTQYF. CDR3 nucleotides: TGTGCCAGCAGCGGGGGACTAGCGGGGCCCACAGATACGCAGTATTTT.

V gene TRBV5-1 combines with J gene TRBJ2-5, with D possibly TRBD2 on 5 matching bases. Trimming shortened V by 0 bases and J by 13 bases, and 13 bases separated the two germline ends. CDR1 and CDR2 (germline): SGHRS, YFSETQ. The CDR3 is 12 amino acids. The CDR3, as DNA: TGCGCCAGCAGCTTGGCCCTAGAGGGTCTGTACTTC. Translation: CASSLALEGLYF.

The rearrangement uses TRBV6-5 and TRBJ1-6; 9 bases fit TRBD1. The V gene end was trimmed by 5 bases and the J gene end by 6 bases; junction bases not matched to a gene: 5. In germline, CDR1 is MNHEY, CDR2 SVGAGI. This CDR3 spans 15 amino acids. The CDR3 loop reads CASSPDRGPNSPLHF. CDR3 nucleotide sequence: TGTGCCAGCAGTCCGGACAGGGGACCTAATTCACCCCTCCACTTT.

V usage is TRBV5-6 and J usage is TRBJ2-5; 7 bases match TRBD2. Trimming at V came to 3 bases and at J to 1 base, leaving 15 bases not matched to a gene. Germline-derived CDR1 and CDR2 are SGHDT and YYEEEE. The CDR3 extends over 18 amino acids. The CDR3 loop reads CASSSVSAGLRVQETQYF. CDR3 in DNA: TGTGCCAGCAGCTCAGTTTCAGCGGGGCTTAGGGTCCAAGAGACCCAGTACTTC.

V usage is TRBV10-1 and J usage is TRBJ2-7; 7 nucleotides line up with TRBD2. Germline V gene lookup returns CDR1 WNHNN and CDR2 SYGVQD (reference sequence). The V gene end was trimmed by 0 bases and the J gene end by 0 bases; junction bases not matched to a gene: 2. The CDR3 is 15 residues long. The CDR3 DNA reads TGCGCCAGCAGTGAGTCGGGGGGGATCTCCTACGAGCAGTACTTC. Protein sequence: CASSESGGISYEQYF.

V usage is TRBV10-2 and J usage is TRBJ1-2; D is unresolved. Germline V lookup: CDR1 WSHSY, CDR2 SAAADI. The CDR3 is 13 amino acids. The ends were cut back, 4 bases at V and 0 bases at J, with 6 bases in the middle. The DNA of the CDR3 is TGCGCCAGCAGTGCGGCGGCTAACTATGGCTACACCTTC. Protein product: CASSAAANYGYTF.

CDR3 sequence reads: CASSPGQTNYGYTF. DNA of the CDR3: TGTGCCAGCAGTCCGGGACAGACAAACTATGGCTACACCTTC. V and J are TRBV28 and TRBJ1-2, with 7 bases fitting TRBD1. The CDR3 contains 14 residues. V was pared by 5 bases and J by 2 bases, with 5 bases of the junction left unmatched. Germline V gene lookup returns CDR1 MDHEN and CDR2 SYDVKM.